These T cell receptor beta chains were read from a single sample in a study of T-cell reconstitution after alpha-beta-depleted transplantation in children. MiXCR, run by TCRdb on the PCR reads, gives a single entry per CDR3 protein. Among 350,000 to 450,000 distinct CDR3 sequences listed, around 21% were seen once. The input for sequencing was PBMCs from the stem cell graft donor, taken from the stem cell graft. Receptors originate from a human donor who donated a stem cell graft to a child with acute myeloid leukemia. Both conserved end residues are part of each CDR3. The D gene is left open where the match is weak. Size is stated for part of the rows, as once, few or many counts, or as a class when the clone is expanded.

d_gene	v_gene	j_gene	abundance	CDR3nt	CDR3aa
NA	TRBV5-1	TRBJ2-5	NA	TGCGCCAGCAGCTCCGGACTAGAGACCCAGTACTTC	CASSSGLETQYF
TRBD2	TRBV12-3/TRBV12-4	TRBJ2-1	NA	TGTGCCAGCAGCTCAGGGACTATCGCCTACAATGAGCAGTTCTTC	CASSSGTIAYNEQFF
NA	TRBV15	TRBJ1-2	few	TGTGCCACCAGCAGAGATTTGGGAGGAACAGGGTATGGCTACACCTTC	CATSRDLGGTGYGYTF
NA	TRBV29-1	TRBJ2-7	many	TGCAGCGTTGTGAGGTCCTCCTACGAGCAGTACTTC	CSVVRSSYEQYF
NA	TRBV10-3	TRBJ2-7	many	TGTGCCATCAGTGATGGCGGGGGCCTGCGGGACTTC	CAISDGGGLRDF
NA	TRBV20-1	TRBJ2-1	few	TGCAGTGCTAGGGAAAGCAGGCGGGGAGTCTCAAATGAGCAGTTCTTC	CSARESRRGVSNEQFF
NA	TRBV7-6	TRBJ1-1	NA	TGTGCCAGCAGCCTCTGGACAGTTATGAACACTGAAGCTTTCTTT	CASSLWTVMNTEAFF
NA	TRBV5-1	TRBJ2-6	NA	TGCGCCAGCAGTTCAGGGACCGGGGCCAACGTCCTGACTTTC	CASSSGTGANVLTF
TRBD1	TRBV25-1	TRBJ1-5	many	TGTGCCAGCAGTGAGACCGAACAGGGGGCTAGCAATCAGCCCCAGCATTTT	CASSETEQGASNQPQHF
TRBD1	TRBV6-5	TRBJ2-1	NA	TGTGCCAGCAGTTTTGGGGACAGGGACTATGAGCAGTTCTTC	CASSFGDRDYEQFF
TRBD2	TRBV25-1	TRBJ2-2	NA	TGTGCCAGCAGTGAATGGGGACTAGCGGGCCATCACACCGGGGAGCTGTTTTTT	CASSEWGLAGHHTGELFF
TRBD2	TRBV12-3/TRBV12-4	TRBJ2-1	few	TGTGCCAGCAGCCGTCGAGCGGGAGGCTCCTACAATGAGCAGTTCTTC	CASSRRAGGSYNEQFF
NA	TRBV29-1	TRBJ2-3	many	TGCAGCGTTGAAAGACTTGGAACCTTCACAGATACGCAGTATTTT	CSVERLGTFTDTQYF
TRBD1	TRBV28	TRBJ2-1	NA	TGTGCCAGCAGTTTAGGCCGGGACAGGGGCTACAATGAGCAGTTCTTC	CASSLGRDRGYNEQFF
TRBD2	TRBV12-3/TRBV12-4	TRBJ2-1	few	TGTGCCAGCAGCAGGGGGACTAGCGGGTTATCCTACAATGAGCAGTTCTTC	CASSRGTSGLSYNEQFF
NA	TRBV5-1	TRBJ2-4	NA	TGCGCCAGCAGCTTGGTTGCCGGTGAAAACATTCAGTACTTC	CASSLVAGENIQYF
NA	TRBV12-3/TRBV12-4	TRBJ2-2	few	TGTGCCAGCAGTTTAGGGGGTCGAGGCGGGGAGCTGTTTTTT	CASSLGGRGGELFF
TRBD2	TRBV7-2	TRBJ2-1	NA	TGTGCCAGCAGAGGACTAGCGGGAGGGTTTGAGCAGTTCTTC	CASRGLAGGFEQFF
TRBD2	TRBV7-2	TRBJ2-3	NA	TGTGCCAGCAGCTCCAATTCGGGGGGTGGGGCAGATACGCAGTATTTT	CASSSNSGGGADTQYF
NA	TRBV7-8	TRBJ2-1	NA	TGTGCCAGCAGCTTAGAATCGGGAGATGAGCAGTTCTTC	CASSLESGDEQFF
NA	TRBV28	TRBJ2-1	many	TGTGCCAGCAGTCCCCACGGAAGGAACAATGAGCAGTTCTTC	CASSPHGRNNEQFF
NA	TRBV4-2	TRBJ2-5	many	TGTGCCAGCAGCCAAGAGACAAGGCGGACCCAGTACTTC	CASSQETRRTQYF
NA	TRBV10-3	TRBJ2-3	many	TGTGCCATCAGTGAGAACGACTTCCCTAGCACAGATACGCAGTATTTT	CAISENDFPSTDTQYF
TRBD2	TRBV20-1	TRBJ2-7	NA	TGCAGTGCTAGAGATCCGGGAGGGCCCTACGAGCAGTACTTC	CSARDPGGPYEQYF
NA	TRBV12-3/TRBV12-4	TRBJ2-2	NA	TGTGCCAGCAGCCAATCCGGGGAGCTGTTTTTT	CASSQSGELFF
NA	TRBV6-1	TRBJ2-2	few	TGTGCCAGCGCTAAGGGCCATGCCGGGGAGCTGTTTTTT	CASAKGHAGELFF
NA	TRBV10-3	TRBJ2-7	few	TGTGCCATCGCCGACGCGGGGAGCTCCTACGAGCAGTACTTC	CAIADAGSSYEQYF
TRBD2	TRBV4-1	TRBJ2-1	NA	TGCGCCAGCAGCTCCCGTAGGCTCGCCAGCGGGGGGATAAATGAGCAGTTCTTC	CASSSRRLASGGINEQFF
NA	TRBV29-1	TRBJ2-5	few	TGCAGCGTTGAGGGGGGCGAGGACAGACAAGAGACCCAGTACTTC	CSVEGGEDRQETQYF
NA	TRBV4-1	TRBJ2-1	NA	TGCGCCAGCAGCCCGGACCGGGACAAGTACTACAATGAGCAGTTCTTC	CASSPDRDKYYNEQFF
NA	TRBV29-1	TRBJ1-2	few	TGCAGCGTGGGGGACACCCACTATGGCTACACCTTC	CSVGDTHYGYTF
NA	TRBV21-1	TRBJ2-5	NA	TGTGCCAGCAGCAAATATAATGGGGAGACCCAGTACTTC	CASSKYNGETQYF
NA	TRBV4-1	TRBJ2-7	NA	TGCGCCAGCAGCCGGGGGGTGCACTCCTACGAGCAGTACTTC	CASSRGVHSYEQYF
NA	TRBV15	TRBJ2-6	few	TGTGCCACCAGCAGGGACAGTGCTGGGGCCAACGTCCTGACTTTC	CATSRDSAGANVLTF
NA	TRBV9	TRBJ1-5	few	TGTGCCAGCAGCGTAGGAGACAGTCAGCCCCAGCATTTT	CASSVGDSQPQHF
TRBD1	TRBV7-9	TRBJ2-7	NA	TGTGCCAGCAGCTTAGGGGGACAGTTGAGCTCCTACGAGCAGTACTTC	CASSLGGQLSSYEQYF
TRBD1	TRBV12-3/TRBV12-4	TRBJ1-6	few	TGTGCCAGCAGCTCCGACAGGGCAGGTCGAGCCCTCCACTTT	CASSSDRAGRALHF
NA	TRBV12-3/TRBV12-4	TRBJ2-1	NA	TGTGCCAGCAGTTTAGGACAGCGAGACAATGAGCAGTTCTTC	CASSLGQRDNEQFF
NA	TRBV20-1	TRBJ2-1	many	TGCAGTGCTAGAGGTCAAGTTCTCGATGAGCAGTTCTTC	CSARGQVLDEQFF